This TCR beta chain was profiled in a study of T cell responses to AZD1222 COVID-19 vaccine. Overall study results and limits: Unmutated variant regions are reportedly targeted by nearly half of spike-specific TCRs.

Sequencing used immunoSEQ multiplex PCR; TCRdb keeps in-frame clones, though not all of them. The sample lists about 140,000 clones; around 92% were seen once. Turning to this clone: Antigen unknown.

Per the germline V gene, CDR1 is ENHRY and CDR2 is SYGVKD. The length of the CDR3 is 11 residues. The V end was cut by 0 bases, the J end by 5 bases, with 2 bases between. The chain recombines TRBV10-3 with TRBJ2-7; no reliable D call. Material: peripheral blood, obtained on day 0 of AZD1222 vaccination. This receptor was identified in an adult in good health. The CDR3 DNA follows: TGTGCCATCAGTGAGTCGGACGAGCAGTACTTC. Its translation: CAISESDEQYF.